This TCR beta chain was retrieved from a study of T cell responses to AZD1222 COVID-19 vaccine. Study-wide context: Second doses at about 4 or about 12 weeks were pooled.

As regards this clone: What it binds is unknown.

Study-wide results and caveats: Within unmutated variant regions lay the reported targets of nearly half of spike-specific TCRs.

The assay was immunoSEQ multiplex PCR, and TCRdb's table has in-frame clones only and misses some. This table holds some 120,000 clones, about nine tenths found once. The TCR sequence derives from an adult in good health. Sample: peripheral blood, taken on day 0 of AZD1222 vaccination.

The CDR3, as DNA: TGTGCCAGCAGCTTAGTGCAGGGAGGCAATTCACCCCTCCACTTT. Protein product: CASSLVQGGNSPLHF. V gene TRBV7-2 combines with J gene TRBJ1-6, with D possibly TRBD1 on 5 matching bases. In germline, CDR1 is SGHTA, CDR2 FQGNSA. V lost 1 base to trimming and J lost 7 bases, with 11 bases between them. The CDR3 has 15 residues.